A single sample gave rise to the 13 T cell receptor beta chains below, sequenced in a study of cytomegalovirus exposure and HLA in healthy donors. Assay: immunoSEQ multiplex PCR; the TCRdb copy retains only in-frame clones and omits some. This table holds approximately 140,000 clones, around 88% found once. Specimen: PBMCs. Receptors originate from a woman younger than 35 in good health and CMV-seropositive.

V is TRBV27 and J is TRBJ1-5; D may be TRBD1 (6 bases). Germline V gene sequence: CDR1 MNHEY, CDR2 SMNVEV (reference sequence). The length of the CDR3 is 14 residues. V lost 3 bases and J 4 bases, leaving 10 bases between the germline ends. CDR3 protein: CASSFRGANQPQHF. Here the CDR3 DNA reads TGTGCCAGCAGTTTTCGGGGGGCAAATCAGCCCCAGCATTTT.

The chain recombines TRBV10-3 with TRBJ2-1; D is possibly TRBD2 (6 bases). Trimming pared 7 bases from V and 5 bases from J, leaving 12 bases between. CDR3 length: 13 amino acids. CDR1 and CDR2 from the germline V gene are ENHRY and SYGVKD. The CDR3 nucleotides read TGTGCCATCACCCGGGACTTCAACAATGAGCAGTTCTTC. Its protein is CAITRDFNNEQFF.

The chain combines TRBV6-5 with TRBJ2-1; D ambiguous. The CDR3 has 11 amino acids. The V and J ends lost 5 bases and 9 bases respectively, with 8 bases between them. The germline V gene has CDR1 MNHEY and CDR2 SVGAGI. The CDR3 sequence: CASSHNSEQFF. In nucleotides, the CDR3 is TGTGCCAGCAGTCACAACAGTGAGCAGTTCTTC.

The table lists this clone with a few counts. The V and J genes are TRBV7-2 and TRBJ1-1, with a possible D match to TRBD1 (5 bases). The V end lost 5 bases, the J end lost 5 bases, and 12 bases lay between the germline ends. Germline CDR1 SGHTA, CDR2 FQGNSA. CDR3 length: 13 residues. In nucleotides, the CDR3 is TGTGCCAGCAGCCAAACTCGGGGGACTGAAGCTTTCTTT. It translates to CASSQTRGTEAFF.

CDR3 in DNA: TGTGCCACCGGGGACAGGGGAGGTCAGCCCCAGCATTTT. Translated, it gives CATGDRGGQPQHF. The chain links TRBV27 to TRBJ1-5; TRBD1 aligns across 10 bases. The germline gives CDR1 MNHEY, CDR2 SMNVEV (reference sequence). CDR3 length equals 13 residues. With 10 bases clipped from V and 6 bases from J, the junction kept 6 bases outside the gene matches.

The chain joins TRBV19 to TRBJ1-4; 7 bases agree with TRBD1. Trimming removed 9 bases from V and 10 bases from J; junction bases left unmatched: 11. The CDR3 runs to 13 residues. CDR1 and CDR2 (germline): LNHDA, SQIVND (reference sequence). The CDR3 loop is CASSTQGRGKLFF. CDR3 DNA sequence: TGTGCCAGCTCCACACAGGGGCGCGGAAAACTGTTTTTT.

The V gene is TRBV11-3, the J gene TRBJ2-2; D is possibly TRBD2 (5 bases). V was pared by 3 bases and J by 6 bases, with 8 bases between. Germline V gene sequence: CDR1 SGHNT, CDR2 YENEEA. The CDR3 consists of 13 residues. The CDR3 reads CASSFRGPGELFF. The CDR3 DNA reads TGTGCCAGCAGCTTTAGAGGGCCCGGGGAGCTGTTTTTT.

The chain employs TRBV6-1 and TRBJ1-2; 9 nucleotides line up with TRBD1. Germline CDR1 and CDR2: MNHNS and SASEGT. J gave up 8 bases and V 2 bases, and 6 bases lay outside the gene matches. CDR3 length: 14 amino acids. The CDR3 DNA reads TGTGCCAGCAGTGAACCCTACAGGGGGCTCGGCTACACCTTC. This translates into CASSEPYRGLGYTF.

This rearrangement joins TRBV27 to TRBJ1-1, with D hard to call. This CDR3 comprises 14 residues. Trimming took off 2 bases at V and 4 bases at J, with 11 bases between the two ends. Germline CDR1 MNHEY, CDR2 SMNVEV (reference sequence). CDR3 nucleotides: TGTGCCAGCAGTTTAAAGCATGCAGGCACTGAAGCTTTCTTT. Translation gives CASSLKHAGTEAFF.

This rearrangement joins TRBV28 to TRBJ1-5; D may be TRBD1 (5 bases). Trimming removed 5 bases from V and 3 bases from J, with 14 bases in between. CDR3 length: 15 residues. Germline CDR1 MDHEN, CDR2 SYDVKM. CDR3 DNA: TGTGCCAGCAGTCCGCGGGACCGATACAATCAGCCCCAGCATTTT. Translated, it gives CASSPRDRYNQPQHF.

This clone was observed once. J is TRBJ2-1 and V is TRBV28, with 7 positions matching TRBD2. The CDR3 runs to 15 residues. V lost 6 bases, J lost 6 bases, and 11 bases stayed unmatched. Germline V lookup: CDR1 MDHEN, CDR2 SYDVKM. The CDR3, as DNA: TGTGCCAGCAGCAACCGGGACTACCTCTTCAATGAGCAGTTCTTC. Residues: CASSNRDYLFNEQFF.

The V and J genes are TRBV6-6 and TRBJ2-1; 12 positions match TRBD2. The CDR3 consists of 16 residues. Germline V lookup: CDR1 MNHNY, CDR2 SVGAGI (reference sequence). V was pared by 6 bases and J by 4 bases, with 7 bases of the junction left unmatched. Here the CDR3 DNA reads TGTGCCAGCAGGGATACTAGCGGGAGGCCTTACAATGAGCAGTTCTTC. This gives the protein CASRDTSGRPYNEQFF.

The chain has TRBV7-3 and TRBJ2-3, with 13 bases fitting TRBD2. V was clipped by 5 bases and J by 4 bases; unmatched bases: 15. The CDR3 spans 19 residues. CDR1 and CDR2 (germline): SGHTA, FQGTGA. CDR3 sequence reads: CASSLRPFTSGGASDTQYF. CDR3 sequence (DNA): TGTGCCAGCAGCCTCCGGCCCTTCACTAGCGGGGGGGCCTCAGATACGCAGTATTTT.